Below, one T cell receptor (beta chain) is given with its context. There is no known antigen for this receptor. Qualities for individual bases were not recorded, and no much larger clone is one base off. The trial excluded patients who had a history of autoimmune disease or were on systemic immunosuppression. Peripheral blood for TCR sequencing was collected from all dose cohorts at baseline, on cycle 4 day 1, and on cycle 7 day 1. Samples came from an open-label, multicenter, first-in-human phase I dose-escalation trial of ivuxolimab. Adults with locally advanced or metastatic melanoma, renal cell carcinoma, hepatocellular carcinoma or head and neck squamous cell carcinoma were enrolled in the trial. Before TCR sequencing, CD4+ T cells and CD8+ T cells were sorted from peripheral blood as separate populations. For sequencing of the TCRbeta CDR3 region, genomic DNA was extracted from the sorted cells. The immunoSEQ Assay was used to sequence the TCRbeta CDR3 regions. Held by TCRdb, this immuneACCESS table contains in-frame sequences only and omits some clones. Under half of the omission traces to an unresolved V gene where checked; the cause of the rest is unknown. This sample holds around 25,000 clones; 75% to 85% were observed only once. About 8% of the sample lies in the top ten.

CDR1 and CDR2 were assigned from the germline V gene (reference sequence) as LNHDA and SQIVND. V sheds 5 bases and J sheds 0 bases, leaving 13 bases between their ends. Including the terminal cysteine and phenylalanine, the CDR3 comprises 15 residues. Only CDR3 DNA remains: 45 bases, in frame from the first base. This specimen comes from a study of OX40 agonist ivuxolimab in advanced cancers. For the study in its entirety: The costimulatory receptor OX40 (CD134) was targeted by ivuxolimab, a fully human IgG2 agonistic monoclonal antibody. Intravenous ivuxolimab was administered to patients every 2 weeks at six dose levels: 0.01, 0.1, 0.3, 1.5, 3 and 10 mg/kg. Of the approximately 54 patients in dose escalation, approximately 20 had hepatocellular carcinoma, around 15 had melanoma, 9 had renal cell carcinoma and 9 had head and neck cancer. The dose-escalation cohort was around 84% male with a mean age of roughly 62 years, ranging from about 23 to 85. Prior anti-PD-1, anti-PD-L1 or anti-CTLA-4 therapy was permitted, and approximately 40% of dose-escalation patients had received checkpoint inhibitors. Partial responses occurred in three dose-escalation patients: two with cutaneous melanoma and one with hepatocellular carcinoma. Peripheral TCRbeta sequencing aimed to test whether ivuxolimab altered TCR sequence diversity and caused clonal T-cell expansion. The paper describes the monotherapy dose-escalation part (N of about 57 patients) of the phase I trial of ivuxolimab. General findings and caveats noted by the study authors: In the 0.1-3.0 mg/kg groups, partial responders were among the patients with the lowest normalized peripheral clonal expansion, particularly in CD8+ T cells. At doses from 0.1 to 3.0 mg/kg, clonal expansion was seen in both CD4+ and CD8+ blood T cells between baseline and week 6. After ivuxolimab, more expanded clones were found on average in CD8+ T cells than in CD4+ T cells. Antigen specificity was not determined for the clonally expanded peripheral T cells. Low levels of normalized T-cell clonal expansion were also seen in some patients who did not respond.

The sequencing here drew on CD4+ or CD8+ T cells sorted from blood, taken in a trial of the OX40 agonist ivuxolimab. This receptor was identified in an adult with an advanced solid tumor such as melanoma, head and neck, liver or kidney cancer. The chain couples TRBV19 to TRBJ1-1; no D gene call is confident. The CDR3 reads as follows: CASSLRFKMNTEAFF. The DNA reads as follows: TGTGCCAGTAGTCTAAGGTTCAAGATGAACACTGAAGCTTTCTTT.